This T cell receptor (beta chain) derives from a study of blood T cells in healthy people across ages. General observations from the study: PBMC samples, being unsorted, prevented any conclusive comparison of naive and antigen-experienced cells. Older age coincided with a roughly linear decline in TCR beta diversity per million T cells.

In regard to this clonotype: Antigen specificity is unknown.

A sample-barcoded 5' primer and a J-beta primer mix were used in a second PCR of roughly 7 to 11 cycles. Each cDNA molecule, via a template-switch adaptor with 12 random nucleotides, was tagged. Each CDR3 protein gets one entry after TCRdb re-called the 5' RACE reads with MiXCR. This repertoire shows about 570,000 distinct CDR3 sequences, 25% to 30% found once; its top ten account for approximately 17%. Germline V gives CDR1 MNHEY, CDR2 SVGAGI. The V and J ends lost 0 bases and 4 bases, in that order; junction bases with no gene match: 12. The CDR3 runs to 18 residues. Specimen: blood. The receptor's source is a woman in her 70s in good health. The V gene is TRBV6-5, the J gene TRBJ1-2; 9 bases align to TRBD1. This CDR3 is CASSYSIWTGAGGYGYTF. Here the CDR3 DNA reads TGTGCCAGCAGTTACTCGATATGGACAGGGGCAGGTGGCTATGGCTACACCTTC.